This T cell receptor beta chain was obtained from a study of CD8+ T cells in alopecia areata. For the study at large: Those patients who were treated received oral tofacitinib, which was given at 5 to 10 mg twice daily for moderate-to-severe alopecia areata.

This sample's treatment: oral pan-JAK inhibitor, 5-10 mg twice daily. Sequencing used cDNA as its template, made by extracting RNA and reverse transcribing it. Using immunoSEQ multiplex PCR, the repertoire was profiled, and TCRdb retains in-frame clones only, with some absent. The data show about 190,000 clones, around 60% seen once. This clone was recorded once. This CDR3 region has 11 residues. Germline CDR1 is DFQATT and CDR2 is SNEGSKA (reference sequence). The V segment lost 6 bases and the J segment 5 bases; nucleotides outside the gene matches: 4. Sample: CD4+ T cells sorted from blood, taken at week 4, from a patient treated with tofacitinib. The source of this sequence is a human donor with alopecia areata. V is TRBV20-1 and J is TRBJ2-7; the match to TRBD1 covers 7 bases. CDR3 coding DNA: TGCAGTGCGAAAGACAGGGACGAGCAGTACTTC. It specifies CSAKDRDEQYF.